These 14 T cell receptor beta chains came from one sample sequenced in a study of blood T cell repertoires in COVID-19. Libraries were prepared by immunoSEQ multiplex PCR; TCRdb keeps only in-frame clonotypes and omits some of them. There are under 25,000 clones in the sample; 88% occur only once, and approximately 21% lies in the top ten. The sample taken for sequencing was peripheral blood. All receptors come from a man between 65 and 85 years old in a cohort sampled during active COVID-19.

This chain links TRBV25-1 with TRBJ2-5; 10 nucleotides match TRBD2. The CDR3 extends over 14 amino acids. J was trimmed by 5 bases and V by 5 bases; bases with no gene match: 5. The germline V gene has CDR1 MGHDK and CDR2 SYGVNS. The DNA for the CDR3 is TGTGCCAGCAGTACTAGCGGGACCCAGGAGACCCAGTACTTC. It is translated as CASSTSGTQETQYF. The complete variable domain, with remaining parts taken from reference TRBV25-1 and TRBJ2-5, reads EADIYQTPRYLVIGTGKKITLECSQTMGHDKMYWYQQDPGMELHLIHYSYGVNSTEKGDLSSESTVSRIRTEHFPLTLESARPSHTSQYLCASSTSGTQETQYFGPGTRLLVL.

This clone was recorded only once. The chain is built from TRBV29-1 and TRBJ2-1; 10 bases fit TRBD2. In germline, CDR1 is SQVTM, CDR2 ANQGSEA. The CDR3 spans 15 residues. Germline trimming cut 3 bases from V and 4 bases from J; bases unmatched to any gene: 6. CDR3 nucleotides: TGCAGCGTTGAGTGGACTAGCGGATGGTACAATGAGCAGTTCTTC. The encoded protein is CSVEWTSGWYNEQFF.

The DNA of the CDR3 is TGTGCCAGCAGTTCCGGGGTCGGGTCGGGACAGTTAGCCAAAAACATTCAGTACTTC. Its translation is CASSSGVGSGQLAKNIQYF. This chain connects TRBV27 to TRBJ2-4; TRBD1 matches 7 bases. The J segment lost 0 bases and the V segment lost 4 bases, leaving 15 bases of the junction unmatched. The CDR3 extends over 19 amino acids. Looked up from germline, CDR1 is MNHEY and CDR2 is SMNVEV (reference sequence).

The rearrangement links TRBV9 to TRBJ2-1; weak D call: TRBD1 (6 bases). The germline V gene has CDR1 SGDLS and CDR2 YYNGEE. The length of the CDR3 is 13 residues. V lost 4 bases and J 10 bases, leaving 15 bases between the germline ends. CDR3 sequence (DNA): TGTGCCAGCAGCCATCATACCGGGACAGAGCAGTTCTTC. This codes for CASSHHTGTEQFF. The full variable domain, rest sourced from reference TRBV9 and TRBJ2-1, is DSGVTQTPKHLITATGQRVTLRCSPRSGDLSVYWYQQSLDQGLQFLIQYYNGEERAKGNILERFSAQQFPDLHSELNLSSLELGDSALYFCASSHHTGTEQFFGPGTRLTVL.

The DNA for the CDR3 is TGTGCCAGCTCACCACCAAGCGGGGGGTTGGCGAACACTGAAGCTTTCTTT. Its translation: CASSPPSGGLANTEAFF. The rearrangement joins TRBV18 to TRBJ1-1; D might be TRBD1 (5 bases). V lost 0 bases, J lost 1 base, and 15 bases lay in between. CDR3 length equals 17 residues. CDR1 is KGHSH, CDR2 LQKENI, per germline.

CDR3 nucleotides: TGTGCCAGTAGTCCGCGACCTCCCACAGGGGGATTGGAGACCCAGTACTTC. As protein: CASSPRPPTGGLETQYF. The rearrangement joins TRBV19 to TRBJ2-5; 8 bases fit TRBD1. CDR1 is LNHDA, CDR2 SQIVND, per germline (reference sequence). This CDR3 contains 17 residues. V trimming: 5 bases; J trimming: 5 bases; junction bases outside the gene matches: 16.

The rearrangement links TRBV25-1 to TRBJ2-7; 11 bases line up with TRBD2. The length of the CDR3 is 15 residues. J gave up 2 bases and V 4 bases, and 4 bases lay outside the gene matches. From germline, CDR1 is MGHDK and CDR2 SYGVNS. In DNA, the CDR3 is TGTGCCAGCAGTGCGACTAGCGGGACGACCTACGAGCAGTACTTC. Its translation: CASSATSGTTYEQYF.

This clone was seen just once. The chain's CDR3 is CASRTGNYGYTF. The DNA for the CDR3 is TGTGCCAGCAGGACAGGGAACTATGGCTACACCTTC. V gene TRBV27 combines with J gene TRBJ1-2, with 7 bases matching TRBD1. Germline CDR1 MNHEY, CDR2 SMNVEV (reference sequence). This CDR3 has 12 residues. V was clipped by 6 bases and J by 2 bases; unmatched bases: 0.

This clone was counted only a few times. The rearrangement uses TRBV7-3 and TRBJ1-1; 8 positions match TRBD1. The J segment lost 7 bases and the V segment lost 4 bases, leaving 8 bases of the junction unmatched. The length of the CDR3 is 14 residues. The germline V gene encodes CDR1 SGHTA and CDR2 FQGTGA. The chain's CDR3 is CASSSGQGIGEAFF. The CDR3, as DNA: TGTGCCAGCAGCTCCGGACAGGGAATAGGTGAAGCTTTCTTT.

This clone occurred once. The gene calls are TRBV12-3 or TRBV12-4 and TRBJ2-1, with D tentatively TRBD2 (5 bases). CDR3 length: 13 residues. V lost 8 bases and J lost 1, with 9 bases in between. CDR3 in amino acids: CASASGSYNEQFF. In DNA form, the CDR3 reads TGTGCCAGCGCGAGCGGTTCCTACAATGAGCAGTTCTTC.

The chain couples TRBV18 to TRBJ2-1; D gene ambiguous. CDR1 and CDR2 from the germline V gene are KGHSH and LQKENI. Deletions cut 1 base from V and 7 bases from J, with 8 bases between. This CDR3 contains 13 residues. CDR3 in DNA: TGTGCCAGCTCACCACTAAGCGCGAATGAGCAGTTCTTC. Translated, it gives CASSPLSANEQFF.

CDR3 in amino acids: CAISESIQGSAFF. CDR3 in DNA: TGTGCCATCAGTGAGTCGATTCAGGGAAGCGCTTTCTTT. V usage is TRBV10-3 and J usage is TRBJ1-1; D perhaps matches TRBD1 (5 bases). The CDR3 is 13 amino acids. CDR1 is ENHRY, CDR2 SYGVKD, per germline. V lost 0 bases, J lost 11 bases, and 13 bases lay in between.

This chain links TRBV5-3 with TRBJ2-4, with TRBD1 as a possible D gene (5 bases). TRBV5-3 is designated an ORF whose function remains uncertain. V lost 2 bases and J lost 0, with 12 bases in between. This CDR3 is 16 amino acids long. This CDR3 reads CARSLGARLAKNIQYF. CDR3 coding DNA: TGTGCCAGAAGCTTAGGGGCGAGACTAGCCAAAAACATTCAGTACTTC.

The chain has TRBV19 and TRBJ2-6; D not certain. The CDR3 totals 15 residues. Germline CDR1 LNHDA, CDR2 SQIVND (reference sequence). The ends were cut back, 1 base at V and 2 bases at J, with 6 bases in the middle. This CDR3 is CASSIVQAGANVLTF. The CDR3 DNA reads TGTGCCAGTAGTATAGTTCAGGCTGGGGCCAACGTCCTGACTTTC.